The 29 T cell receptor beta chains below come from one sample, sequenced in a study of T cells in Graves' hyperthyroidism and ophthalmopathy (dated by TCRdb to the late 2010s). Receptor libraries were prepared by multiplex PCR. Instrument on record: Illumina HiSeq 2000. The TCR beta CDR3 regions were amplified from the RNA transcripts. A first-round RT-PCR of the TCR CDR3 used the HTBI primer set with the Qiagen OneStep RT-PCR kit. TCRdb ran its own pipeline on the public reads, namely fastp trimming at Q25 and MiXCR clone calling, and kept in-frame beta chains. Here each entry gathers all rows of one CDR3 protein and keeps the most common genes and DNA. The sample records around 480,000 distinct CDR3 sequences, around an eighth of which are singletons. Clones ranked in the top ten supply under 20% of the sample. Sequenced: blood. Every receptor here comes from a young woman with Graves' hyperthyroidism.

This clonotype was found a few times. The chain links TRBV7-9 to TRBJ2-1, with a tentative D call TRBD1 (7 bases). The CDR3 spans 16 residues. The germline V and J ends were trimmed by 1 base and 10 bases, with 20 bases remaining between them. The V gene's germline CDR1 is SEHNR and CDR2 FQNEAQ (reference sequence). The CDR3 loop reads CASSLGEDRPRLEQFF. The CDR3 coding sequence is TGTGCCAGCAGCTTAGGGGAGGACAGGCCGCGATTGGAGCAGTTCTTC.

The sample holds a few counts of this clonotype. The chain recombines TRBV5-8 with TRBJ2-3; D remains ambiguous. Germline V gene data show CDR1 as SGHTS and CDR2 as YDEGEE. Trimming pared 2 bases from V and 0 bases from J, leaving 10 bases between. This CDR3 has 15 residues. The CDR3 bases are TGTGCCAGCAGCTTTCCCAGACTGAGCACAGATACGCAGTATTTT. Translating gives CASSFPRLSTDTQYF.

Ten or more counts support this clonotype. This sequence joins TRBV5-1 and TRBJ1-1; TRBD1 matches 8 bases. V lost 4 bases, J lost 4 bases, and 12 bases stayed unmatched. Germline-derived CDR1 and CDR2 are SGHRS and YFSETQ. The CDR3 length is 16 residues. CDR3 sequence: CASSPGQGAQGTEAFF. CDR3 bases: TGCGCCAGCAGCCCGGGGCAGGGGGCGCAGGGCACTGAAGCTTTCTTT.

Ten or more counts support this clonotype. The chain joins TRBV19 to TRBJ2-5, with a possible D match to TRBD1 (6 bases). Germline V gives CDR1 LNHDA, CDR2 SQIVND (reference sequence). V shed 6 bases and J shed 1 base, with 12 bases lying between them. The CDR3 totals 14 residues. DNA of the CDR3: TGTGCCAGTAGCATACAGGGAATCCAAGAGACCCAGTACTTC. It codes for CASSIQGIQETQYF.

Comments on this clonotype: In this CDR3 the conserved last residue, phenylalanine or tryptophan, is missing, so a read error is likely. This rearrangement joins TRBV11-2 to TRBJ2-7, with D maybe TRBD2 (6 bases). This CDR3 has 16 amino acids. Per the germline V gene, CDR1 is SGHAT and CDR2 is FQNNGV. The V end was cut by 4 bases, the J end by 0 bases, with 16 bases between. CDR3 in DNA: TGTGCCAGCAGCTCCCTTAGCGGAGACAGCTCCTACGAGCAGTACCTC. This encodes CASSSLSGDSSYEQYL.

This clonotype has more than one count but fewer than ten. This chain links TRBV7-9 with TRBJ2-5; 8 bases map to TRBD2. The V segment lost 3 bases and the J segment 4 bases; nucleotides outside the gene matches: 10. CDR1 is SEHNR, CDR2 FQNEAQ, per germline (reference sequence). The CDR3 length is 16 residues. The CDR3 region is CASSFSRAGVRETQYF. CDR3 in DNA: TGTGCCAGCAGCTTTTCCAGAGCGGGAGTGCGAGAGACCCAGTACTTC.

The CDR3 protein is CASSIVGRDQATQYF. The DNA for the CDR3 is TGTGCCAGTAGTATCGTCGGGAGGGATCAGGCGACCCAGTACTTC. The V and J genes are TRBV19 and TRBJ2-5; 8 nucleotides align to TRBD2. Germline V lookup: CDR1 LNHDA, CDR2 SQIVND (reference sequence). The V gene end was trimmed by 3 bases and the J gene end by 7 bases; junction bases not matched to a gene: 10. The CDR3 is 15 amino acids.

The V gene is TRBV5-1, the J gene TRBJ2-5, with 10 bases fitting TRBD1. This CDR3 region has 16 residues. V gave up 0 bases and J gave up 2 bases; unmatched junction bases: 4. CDR1 is SGHRS and CDR2 is YFSETQ in the germline V gene. In DNA form, the CDR3 reads TGCGCCAGCAGCTTGGTGGGACAGGGGACTCAAGAGACCCAGTACTTC. It is translated as CASSLVGQGTQETQYF.

This clonotype was seen ten or more times. This sequence joins TRBV10-3 and TRBJ2-3; TRBD1 is a possible D gene (6 bases). The germline V and J ends were trimmed by 8 bases and 0 bases, with 21 bases remaining between them. This CDR3 region has 17 residues. CDR1 and CDR2 from the germline V gene are ENHRY and SYGVKD. The CDR3 region has the DNA TGTGCCATCTCAACCCCGGGCCGTGGGACAAGCACAGATACGCAGTATTTT. Its translation is CAISTPGRGTSTDTQYF.

The rearrangement joins TRBV11-2 to TRBJ2-1, with a possible D match to TRBD2 (5 bases). Trimming took 5 bases from V and 4 from J, leaving 18 bases between them. This CDR3 is built from 16 residues. Germline V lookup: CDR1 SGHAT, CDR2 FQNNGV. CDR3 region: CASSRRTVPAYNEQFF. DNA of the CDR3: TGTGCCAGCAGCCGAAGGACTGTCCCAGCTTACAATGAGCAGTTCTTC.

Comments on this clonotype: This clone may be a read error of a much larger clone one base away. The J gene is TRBJ2-3, the V gene TRBV6-1, with 8 bases aligning to TRBD2. The germline CDR1 and CDR2 sequences are MNHNS and SASEGT. The CDR3 contains 15 residues. Germline trimming cut 6 bases from V and 4 bases from J; bases unmatched to any gene: 9. Here the CDR3 reads CASRTTSDGPDTQYF. DNA of the CDR3: TGTGCCAGCAGGACGACTAGCGACGGTCCAGATACGCAGTATTTT.

This clonotype was counted many times. The chain couples TRBV27 to TRBJ2-7; 12 nucleotides align to TRBD2. CDR3 length: 15 residues. The V segment lost 4 bases and the J segment 7 bases; nucleotides outside the gene matches: 8. Germline-derived CDR1 and CDR2 are MNHEY and SMNVEV (reference sequence). CDR3 residues: CASSSYTSGGSEQYF. The CDR3 DNA reads TGTGCCAGCAGTTCCTATACTAGCGGGGGGTCAGAGCAGTACTTC.

In its sample, this clonotype was seen many times. The rearrangement uses TRBV12-3 or TRBV12-4 and TRBJ1-2, with D tentatively TRBD1 (5 bases). The CDR3 consists of 16 residues. Between the trimmed V and J ends, which lost 5 bases and 6 bases, there was a span of 22 bases. CDR3 nucleotide sequence: TGTGCCAGCAGTCAGACTACCCTGACAGTGCTGGATGGCTACACCTTC. Protein product: CASSQTTLTVLDGYTF.

This clonotype occurred many times. The genes are TRBV5-1 and TRBJ2-1, with 9 bases identical to TRBD2. This CDR3 has 13 residues. V was clipped by 5 bases and J by 8 bases; unmatched bases: 5. CDR1 and CDR2 (germline): SGHRS, YFSETQ. As DNA, the CDR3 is TGCGCCAGCAGAGAGATAGCGGGAGATGAGCAGTTCTTC. Protein product: CASREIAGDEQFF.

This clonotype showed up just a few times. The chain combines TRBV5-5 with TRBJ1-1, with a weak D call TRBD1 (5 bases). CDR3 size: 15 residues. V was cut by 3 bases and J by 6 bases, with 18 bases left in between. CDR1 is SGHKS, CDR2 YYEKEE, per germline (reference sequence). The CDR3 sequence: CASSYRDGVISEAFF. The CDR3 DNA sequence: TGTGCCAGCAGCTATCGGGACGGCGTAATTTCTGAAGCTTTCTTT.

In its sample, this clonotype was seen many times. The V gene is TRBV11-2, the J gene TRBJ2-1; the match to TRBD1 covers 7 bases. Germline V CDR1 and CDR2: SGHAT, FQNNGV. The V and J ends lost 0 bases and 7 bases, in that order; junction bases with no gene match: 9. The CDR3 loop spans 16 amino acids. CDR3 sequence (DNA): TGTGCCAGCAGCTTAGATGCTAGGCAGGGGGATAATGAGCAGTTCTTC. Protein: CASSLDARQGDNEQFF.

This clonotype was counted between two and nine times. This chain uses TRBV24-1 with TRBJ1-5, with 7 nucleotides matching TRBD1. V dropped 10 bases and J dropped 0; count of bases not matched to a gene: 5. The CDR3 is 14 amino acids. Germline-derived CDR1 and CDR2 are KGHDR and SFDVKD. The CDR3 region is CATWTGDSNQPQHF. DNA of the CDR3: TGTGCCACATGGACAGGTGATAGCAATCAGCCCCAGCATTTT.

There are many counts of this clonotype. The V call is TRBV9, the J call TRBJ1-1, with D unresolved. The CDR3 has 14 amino acids. Germline CDR1 is SGDLS and CDR2 is YYNGEE. V dropped 0 bases and J dropped 4 bases, with 10 bases sitting between them. CDR3 sequence reads: CASSVGGMGTEAFF. The CDR3 DNA follows: TGTGCCAGCAGCGTAGGTGGCATGGGCACTGAAGCTTTCTTT.

The chain employs TRBV7-9 and TRBJ2-5, with TRBD2 identical over 11 bases. This CDR3 has 15 amino acids. Germline V gives CDR1 SEHNR, CDR2 FQNEAQ (reference sequence). Losses at the gene ends were 4 bases for V and 2 bases for J; bases not matched to a gene: 3. The CDR3 sequence is CASSSTSGTQETQYF. The CDR3 DNA follows: TGTGCCAGCAGCTCGACTAGCGGGACACAAGAGACCCAGTACTTC. Looking up the rest from reference TRBV7-9 and TRBJ2-5 gives the full variable domain: DTGVSQNPRHKITKRGQNVTFRCDPISEHNRLYWYRQTLGQGPEFLTYFQNEAQLEKSRLLSDRFSAERPKGSFSTLEIQRTEQGDSAMYLCASSSTSGTQETQYFGPGTRLLVL.

This clonotype was observed at least ten times. The V and J genes are TRBV12-3 or TRBV12-4 and TRBJ1-1; the D gene is possibly TRBD1 (5 bases). Trimming left V 0 bases short and J 11 bases short, with 16 bases between. The CDR3 runs 14 residues. Written as DNA, the CDR3 is TGTGCCAGCAGTTTAGCCAGGGATCCCTCTCGGGCTTTCTTT. Translated: CASSLARDPSRAFF.

This chain links TRBV9 with TRBJ2-1; D perhaps matches TRBD2 (6 bases). Trimming removed 6 bases from V and 2 bases from J, with 12 bases in between. The CDR3 covers 14 residues. Germline CDR1 and CDR2: SGDLS and YYNGEE. This CDR3 is CASNREWAYNEQFF. The CDR3 DNA reads as TGTGCCAGCAATCGGGAGTGGGCCTACAATGAGCAGTTCTTC.

V gene TRBV20-1 combines with J gene TRBJ2-2; 8 bases fit TRBD1. Germline CDR1 reads DFQATT; CDR2 reads SNEGSKA (reference sequence). The CDR3 length is 18 residues. Losses at the gene ends were 3 bases for V and 1 base for J; bases not matched to a gene: 13. CDR3 sequence: CSARSAGGLPMNTGELFF. The CDR3 DNA sequence: TGCAGTGCTAGGTCTGCAGGGGGCCTCCCCATGAACACCGGGGAGCTGTTTTTT.

This clonotype was observed many times. This rearrangement joins TRBV11-2 to TRBJ2-5, with 8 positions matching TRBD2. V shed 1 base and J 5 bases; nucleotides not matched to a gene: 15. Germline lookup yields CDR1 SGHAT and CDR2 FQNNGV. The CDR3 runs 18 residues. The CDR3 region is CASSLVTSGRALGETQYF. Written as DNA, the CDR3 is TGTGCCAGCAGCTTAGTCACCTCCGGGAGGGCCCTCGGGGAGACCCAGTACTTC.

This clonotype showed up many times. CDR3 amino acids: CASSPRLAGGPIVVTQYF. In nucleotides, the CDR3 is TGTGCCAGCAGCCCGAGACTAGCGGGAGGGCCGATCGTTGTGACCCAGTACTTC. The rearrangement uses TRBV3-1 and TRBJ2-5, with TRBD2 identical over 14 bases. CDR3 size: 18 residues. Germline lookup yields CDR1 LGHDT and CDR2 YNNKEL (reference sequence). Trimming took 4 bases from V and 7 from J; bases not matched to a gene: 14.

This clonotype appeared many times. The V call is TRBV7-3, the J call TRBJ2-7; TRBD2 agrees at 10 bases. CDR3 length: 15 residues. J lost 3 bases, V lost 0 bases, and 2 bases had no gene match. The germline CDR1 and CDR2 sequences are SGHTA and FQGTGA. CDR3 sequence reads: CASSLTTSGYYEQYF. The CDR3 nucleotides are TGTGCCAGCAGCTTAACGACTAGCGGGTACTACGAGCAGTACTTC.

At least ten counts were recorded for this clonotype. V gene TRBV6-1 combines with J gene TRBJ2-2, with D maybe TRBD1 (5 bases). This CDR3 is built from 15 residues. Germline loops: CDR1 MNHNS, CDR2 SASEGT. V gave up 7 bases and J gave up 6 bases, with 18 bases separating them. CDR3 coding DNA: TGTGCCAGCAACCGCGGACATCAAGGGGCCGGGGAGCTGTTTTTT. Its protein product is CASNRGHQGAGELFF.

The table lists this clonotype with a few counts. This chain links TRBV10-2 with TRBJ1-3; weak D call: TRBD1 (6 bases). This CDR3 has 16 residues. V was pared by 10 bases and J by 0 bases, with 19 bases between. Germline V gene sequence: CDR1 WSHSY, CDR2 SAAADI. CDR3 region: CANDKGQSFSGNTIYF. The CDR3 nucleotides read TGCGCCAACGATAAAGGACAGTCATTCTCTGGAAACACCATATATTTT.

This clonotype was seen a few times. The V and J genes are TRBV27 and TRBJ1-1; no definite D call. CDR1 MNHEY and CDR2 SMNVEV come from the germline V gene (reference sequence). CDR3 length: 11 amino acids. Trimming pared 8 bases from V and 11 bases from J, leaving 15 bases between. CDR3 in amino acids: CASGHPLRAFF. CDR3 bases: TGTGCCAGCGGTCACCCCCTGAGGGCTTTCTTT.

The chain is built from TRBV7-3 and TRBJ2-1, with 13 positions matching TRBD2. The CDR3 runs to 15 residues. Germline-derived CDR1 and CDR2 are SGHTA and FQGTGA. V dropped 3 bases and J dropped 6; count of bases not matched to a gene: 2. CDR3: CASSFGTSGVNEQFF. CDR3 sequence (DNA): TGTGCCAGCAGCTTTGGGACTAGCGGGGTCAATGAGCAGTTCTTC.